These 6 T cell receptor beta chains were all obtained from the same sample, sequenced in a study of cytomegalovirus exposure and HLA in healthy donors. PCR was performed using 60 Vbeta and 13 Jbeta primers. Some clones are missing from TCRdb's copy, which holds only in-frame ones; the method was immunoSEQ multiplex PCR. Its table lists more than 50,000 clones. Sequencing used PBMCs. The receptors come from a man between 18 and 35 years old in good health and CMV-seropositive.

This sequence joins TRBV28 and TRBJ2-7, with D unresolved. The germline CDR1 and CDR2 sequences are MDHEN and SYDVKM. The CDR3 is 12 residues long. V lost 7 bases, J lost 2 bases, and 9 bases lay in between. The CDR3 DNA reads TGTGCCAGCAAGCACGAAACCTACGAGCAGTACTTC. It yields the protein CASKHETYEQYF.

The CDR3 nucleotides are TGTGCCAGCGCCAAGGGAGGGACCGAGCAGTACTTC. This codes for CASAKGGTEQYF. The V gene is TRBV19, the J gene TRBJ2-7, with 7 bases fitting TRBD2. CDR3 length: 12 residues. CDR1 and CDR2 from the germline V gene are LNHDA and SQIVND (reference sequence). V shed 9 bases, J shed 6 bases, and the junction held 8 bases outside the gene matches.

The chain is built from TRBV5-5 and TRBJ1-1; tentatively, D is TRBD1 (6 bases). The CDR3 has 14 amino acids. Germline V gene data show CDR1 as SGHKS and CDR2 as YYEKEE (reference sequence). The V end lost 2 bases, the J end lost 1 base, and 9 bases lay between the germline ends. The CDR3 here is CASSFGGSNTEAFF. CDR3 DNA: TGTGCCAGCAGCTTTGGGGGCTCGAACACTGAAGCTTTCTTT.

The CDR3 DNA is TGTGCCAGTAGTATGGGCGGAGGGTGGCGGAGCGAAGGAAATGAGCAGTTCTTC. Residues: CASSMGGGWRSEGNEQFF. The chain joins TRBV19 to TRBJ2-1; weak D call: TRBD2 (6 bases). The CDR3 length is 18 residues. V lost 3 bases to trimming and J lost 7 bases, with 25 bases between them. Germline CDR1 LNHDA, CDR2 SQIVND (reference sequence).

The J gene is TRBJ2-5, the V gene TRBV5-4, with 9 bases lining up with TRBD1. The germline CDR1 and CDR2 sequences are SGHNT and YYREEE (reference sequence). The length of the CDR3 is 14 residues. After removal of 5 bases from V and 0 bases from J, the junction contained 2 bases not matched to a gene. As DNA, the CDR3 is TGTGCCAGCAGGGGACAGGGTGACCAAGAGACCCAGTACTTC. Amino acids: CASRGQGDQETQYF.

The chain employs TRBV30 and TRBJ2-7; 9 nucleotides align to TRBD2. The CDR3 runs to 13 residues. The junction had 9 bases not matched to a gene; V was cut back by 7 bases and J by 5 bases. From germline, CDR1 is GTSNPN and CDR2 SVGIG (reference sequence). The CDR3 DNA is TGTGCCTACCGTGAGCGGGAGGACCACGAGCAGTACTTC. Translated, it gives CAYREREDHEQYF. Full variable domain (remainder filled in from reference TRBV30 and TRBJ2-7): SQTIHQWPATLVQPVGSPLSLECTVEGTSNPNLYWYRQAAGRGLQLLFYSVGIGQISSEVPQNLSASRPQDRQFILSSKKLLLSDSGFYLCAYREREDHEQYFGPGTRLTVT.